Below are 25 T cell receptor beta chains sequenced from a single sample in a study of blood T cell repertoires in COVID-19. The protocol was immunoSEQ multiplex PCR, while the TCRdb copy is restricted to in-frame clones and leaves out a portion. The sample has 35,000 to 55,000 clones, about 88% seen once; the top ten hold around a sixth. Input material: peripheral blood. The source of these receptors is a man between 65 and 85 years old with active COVID-19.

V is TRBV7-9 and J is TRBJ2-7; TRBD1 might be the D (5 bases). This CDR3 spans 14 amino acids. CDR1 and CDR2 (germline): SEHNR, FQNEAQ (reference sequence). The V end was cut by 6 bases, the J end by 1 base, with 13 bases between. CDR3: CASSRTRASYEQYF. CDR3 in DNA: TGTGCCAGCAGTCGGACCAGGGCGTCCTACGAGCAGTACTTC.

Relative to its sample, this clone is large (0.1 to 1%). The V call is TRBV6-2 or TRBV6-3, the J call TRBJ2-3, with 8 bases aligning to TRBD2. V lost 0 bases to trimming and J lost 4 bases; unmatched junction nucleotides: 3. The CDR3 loop spans 15 amino acids. The V gene's germline CDR1 is MNHEY and CDR2 SVGEGT. The CDR3 here is CASSYSSSGPDTQYF. CDR3 sequence (DNA): TGTGCCAGCAGTTACTCATCTAGCGGGCCAGATACGCAGTATTTT.

The V and J genes are TRBV4-1 and TRBJ1-6; unclear D gene. V was cut by 0 bases and J by 6 bases, with 15 bases left in between. CDR3 length: 17 residues. Germline V gene data show CDR1 as MGHRA and CDR2 as YSYEKL. The CDR3 nucleotides read TGCGCCAGCAGCCAAGAGGGCAGTCGGTCAACTAATTCACCCCTCCACTTT. As protein: CASSQEGSRSTNSPLHF.

This sequence joins TRBV6-2 or TRBV6-3 and TRBJ2-1; 11 positions match TRBD2. There are 20 residues in the CDR3. Germline values: CDR1 MNHEY, CDR2 SVGEGT. V was pared by 2 bases and J by 0 bases, with 12 bases of the junction left unmatched. The chain's CDR3 is CASSYAKPGLAVSSYNEQFF. The CDR3 bases are TGTGCCAGCAGTTACGCTAAACCGGGACTAGCGGTAAGCTCCTACAATGAGCAGTTCTTC.

J is TRBJ1-5 and V is TRBV3-1 (or the pseudogene TRBV3-2); D is ambiguous. Between the trimmed V and J ends, which lost 3 bases and 6 bases, there was a span of 18 bases. Per germline, CDR1 LGHDT and CDR2 YNNKEL (reference sequence). There are 16 residues in the CDR3. This CDR3 is CASSQSGGEPGQPQHF. Written as DNA, the CDR3 is TGTGCCAGCAGCCAGAGCGGAGGCGAGCCGGGTCAGCCCCAGCATTTT.

The chain carries TRBV20-1 and TRBJ1-5, with D tentatively TRBD1 (5 bases). The CDR3 covers 14 residues. Germline values: CDR1 DFQATT, CDR2 SNEGSKA (reference sequence). Trimming stripped 3 bases from V and 7 bases from J, with 16 bases between. The CDR3 loop is CSASILGGRQPQHF. DNA of the CDR3: TGCAGTGCTAGTATTTTGGGGGGACGGCAGCCCCAGCATTTT.

In this sample, this clone turned up a few times. The chain links TRBV4-2 to TRBJ2-5, with TRBD2 matching 11 bases. The J segment lost 2 bases and the V segment lost 1 base, leaving 6 bases of the junction unmatched. The CDR3 has 17 residues. CDR1 and CDR2 from the germline V gene are LGHNA and YNFKEQ. DNA of the CDR3: TGTGCCAGCAGCCAAGTGGGGGCTAGCGGGGGGCAAGAGACCCAGTACTTC. Its translation: CASSQVGASGGQETQYF.

The V call is TRBV18, the J call TRBJ2-1, with 14 bases matching TRBD2. Trimming removed 6 bases from V and 4 bases from J; junction bases left unmatched: 11. Germline V gene lookup returns CDR1 KGHSH and CDR2 LQKENI. CDR3 length equals 18 residues. The chain's CDR3 is CASSPGTSGGPGYNEQFF. The CDR3 nucleotides read TGTGCCAGCTCTCCTGGGACTAGCGGGGGCCCGGGGTACAATGAGCAGTTCTTC.

The genes are TRBV7-8 and TRBJ1-4; 10 nucleotides agree with TRBD1. V gave up 1 base and J gave up 8 bases; unmatched junction bases: 4. Germline-derived CDR1 and CDR2 are SGHVS and FQNEAQ. This CDR3 contains 15 residues. The CDR3 is CASSLGSGQGEKLFF. The CDR3 DNA reads TGTGCCAGCAGCTTAGGATCGGGACAGGGGGAAAAACTGTTTTTT.

The chain has TRBV6-5 and TRBJ2-7; the match to TRBD1 covers 9 bases. Trimming cost V 8 bases and J 6 bases; bases outside gene matches: 8. The CDR3 length is 13 residues. The V gene's germline CDR1 is MNHEY and CDR2 SVGAGI. CDR3 amino acids: CASGRDRVLEQYF. DNA of the CDR3: TGTGCCAGCGGCCGGGACAGGGTTCTCGAGCAGTACTTC.

V usage is TRBV5-1 and J usage is TRBJ2-3; 13 bases align to TRBD2. The CDR3 has 18 residues. V shed 3 bases and J 1 base; nucleotides not matched to a gene: 8. Germline CDR1 is SGHRS and CDR2 is YFSETQ. The DNA for the CDR3 is TGCGCCAGCAGCTGGGGACTAGCGGGGTCTCCCGGCACAGATACGCAGTATTTT. Translating gives CASSWGLAGSPGTDTQYF.

This clone appeared a few times. This chain connects TRBV7-2 to TRBJ2-7; possible D gene TRBD2, 5 bases. The CDR3 spans 15 residues. CDR1 and CDR2 from the germline V gene are SGHTA and FQGNSA. Trimming shortened V by 0 bases and J by 2 bases, and 11 bases separated the two germline ends. The CDR3 DNA reads TGTGCCAGCAGCTTAGCAAGCGGAAACCCCTACGAGCAGTACTTC. Amino acid sequence: CASSLASGNPYEQYF.

This chain connects TRBV6-2 or TRBV6-3 to TRBJ2-1, with 7 positions matching TRBD1. V lost 2 bases and J lost 4; bases outside the gene matches: 5. The CDR3 length is 15 residues. Germline V CDR1 and CDR2: MNHEY, SVGEGT. This CDR3 reads CASSYRTGKYNEQFF. CDR3 nucleotide sequence: TGTGCCAGCAGTTACAGGACAGGAAAATACAATGAGCAGTTCTTC.

The genes are TRBV11-2 and TRBJ1-3; D is unresolved. Trimming took 0 bases from V and 3 from J, leaving 9 bases between them. Germline values: CDR1 SGHAT, CDR2 FQNNGV. CDR3 length equals 15 residues. The CDR3 region is CASSLDWAGGNTIYF. CDR3 nucleotide sequence: TGTGCCAGCAGCTTAGATTGGGCAGGTGGAAACACCATATATTTT.

This rearrangement joins TRBV5-6 to TRBJ1-6, with 9 bases aligning to TRBD1. Germline V gene sequence: CDR1 SGHDT, CDR2 YYEEEE. After removal of 0 bases from V and 14 bases from J, the junction contained 12 bases not matched to a gene. This CDR3 comprises 16 residues. The CDR3: CASSLGSTGGRFALHF. The CDR3 DNA follows: TGTGCCAGCAGCTTGGGTAGCACAGGGGGCCGGTTCGCCCTCCACTTT.

The chain employs TRBV5-1 and TRBJ2-1; D is perhaps TRBD2 (6 bases). The CDR3 has 16 amino acids. Trimming removed 5 bases from V and 1 base from J, with 16 bases in between. Germline V gives CDR1 SGHRS, CDR2 YFSETQ. For the CDR3, the DNA is TGCGCCAGCAGTTTCGCTGGGGCGGGGTCCTACAATGAGCAGTTCTTC. Protein: CASSFAGAGSYNEQFF.

This clone was counted a few times. The V and J genes are TRBV5-1 and TRBJ2-2; 9 bases match TRBD2. The V gene's germline CDR1 is SGHRS and CDR2 YFSETQ. Germline trimming cut 3 bases from V and 6 bases from J; bases unmatched to any gene: 0. CDR3 size: 13 residues. CDR3 DNA: TGCGCCAGCAGCTGGACTAGCGCCGGGGAGCTGTTTTTT. It is translated as CASSWTSAGELFF.

V and J are TRBV14 and TRBJ2-2; D uncertain. Per the germline V gene, CDR1 is SGHDN and CDR2 is FVKESK. Trimming left V 4 bases short and J 5 bases short, with 8 bases between. CDR3 length equals 13 residues. The CDR3 protein is CASSRVVTGELFF. The CDR3 DNA reads TGTGCCAGCAGCCGAGTAGTTACCGGGGAGCTGTTTTTT.

This chain links TRBV3-1 (or the pseudogene TRBV3-2) with TRBJ1-4; the D is unclear. This CDR3 contains 15 residues. V was cut by 0 bases and J by 4 bases, with 9 bases left in between. Germline CDR1 and CDR2: LGHDT and YNNKEL (reference sequence). The CDR3 is CASSQEGRNNEKLFF. For the CDR3, the DNA is TGTGCCAGCAGCCAAGAGGGCAGAAATAATGAAAAACTGTTTTTT.

This chain connects TRBV6-2 or TRBV6-3 to TRBJ2-7; 11 bases are a match to TRBD1. The CDR3 has 15 amino acids. J lost 0 bases, V lost 3 bases, and 1 base had no gene match. CDR1 is MNHEY, CDR2 SVGEGT, per germline. CDR3 bases: TGTGCCAGCAGTTATGGGACAGGGGGCTCCTACGAGCAGTACTTC. This translates into CASSYGTGGSYEQYF.

The rearrangement joins TRBV19 to TRBJ1-2; a possible D gene is TRBD1 (6 bases). Per germline, CDR1 LNHDA and CDR2 SQIVND (reference sequence). This CDR3 comprises 13 residues. Trimming stripped 5 bases from V and 4 bases from J, with 11 bases between. Here the CDR3 reads CASSLQGPYGYTF. In DNA form, the CDR3 reads TGTGCCAGTAGTTTACAGGGCCCCTATGGCTACACCTTC.

The CDR3 loop reads CASSLAGGSNQPQHF. The CDR3 DNA follows: TGTGCCAGCAGCTTGGCAGGAGGTAGCAATCAGCCCCAGCATTTT. V and J are TRBV7-9 and TRBJ1-5; no definite D call. CDR1 is SEHNR, CDR2 FQNEAQ, per germline (reference sequence). The CDR3 runs to 15 residues. V was shortened by 3 bases and J by 0 bases, with 9 bases between the two germline ends.

The chain recombines TRBV3-1 (or the pseudogene TRBV3-2) with TRBJ2-3, with a weak D call TRBD2 (5 bases). Germline V gives CDR1 LGHDT, CDR2 YNNKEL (reference sequence). The ends were cut back, 7 bases at V and 1 base at J, with 15 bases in the middle. The CDR3 is made up of 15 amino acids. CDR3 DNA sequence: TGTGCCAGCAACCAGAGAAGCGGACGCACAGATACGCAGTATTTT. It yields the protein CASNQRSGRTDTQYF.

This chain links TRBV18 with TRBJ2-4; a possible D gene is TRBD1 (6 bases). V was cut by 4 bases and J by 8 bases, with 15 bases left in between. Looked up from germline, CDR1 is KGHSH and CDR2 is LQKENI. The length of the CDR3 is 14 residues. CDR3 coding DNA: TGTGCCAGCTCACAAGGGACAAGGGACCACATTCAGTACTTC. Protein: CASSQGTRDHIQYF.

The table lists this clone with a count of one. The J gene is TRBJ1-2, the V gene TRBV14, with D unresolved. V was trimmed by 0 bases and J by 4 bases, leaving 12 bases between them. Per germline, CDR1 SGHDN and CDR2 FVKESK. The CDR3 sequence is 15 residues long. The CDR3 nucleotides are TGTGCCAGCAGCCAAGAAGACGGAGTCCTCTATGGCTACACCTTC. Protein product: CASSQEDGVLYGYTF.